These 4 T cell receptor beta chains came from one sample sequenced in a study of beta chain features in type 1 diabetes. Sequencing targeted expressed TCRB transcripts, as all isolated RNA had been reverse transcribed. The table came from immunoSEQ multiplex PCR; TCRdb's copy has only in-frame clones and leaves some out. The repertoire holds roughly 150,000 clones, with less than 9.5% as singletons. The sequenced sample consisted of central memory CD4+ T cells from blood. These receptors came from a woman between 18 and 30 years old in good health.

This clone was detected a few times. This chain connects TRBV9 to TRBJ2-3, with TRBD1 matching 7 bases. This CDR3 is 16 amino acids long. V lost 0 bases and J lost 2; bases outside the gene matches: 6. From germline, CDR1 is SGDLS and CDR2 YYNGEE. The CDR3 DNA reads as TGTGCCAGCAGCGTAGAAACAGGGGCCCACACAGATACGCAGTATTTT. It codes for CASSVETGAHTDTQYF.

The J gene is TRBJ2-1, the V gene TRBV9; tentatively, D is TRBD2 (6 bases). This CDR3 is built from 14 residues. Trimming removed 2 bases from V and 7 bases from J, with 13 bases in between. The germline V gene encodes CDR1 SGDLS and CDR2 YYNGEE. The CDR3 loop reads CASSVSGDRNEQFF. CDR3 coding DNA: TGTGCCAGCAGCGTTTCGGGGGATAGGAATGAGCAGTTCTTC. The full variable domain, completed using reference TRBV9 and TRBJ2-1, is DSGVTQTPKHLITATGQRVTLRCSPRSGDLSVYWYQQSLDQGLQFLIQYYNGEERAKGNILERFSAQQFPDLHSELNLSSLELGDSALYFCASSVSGDRNEQFFGPGTRLTVL.

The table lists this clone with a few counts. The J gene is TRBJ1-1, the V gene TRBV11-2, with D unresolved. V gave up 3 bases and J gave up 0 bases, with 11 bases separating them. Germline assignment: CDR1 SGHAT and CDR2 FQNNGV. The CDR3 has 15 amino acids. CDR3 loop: CASSFRGQMNTEAFF. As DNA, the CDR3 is TGTGCCAGCAGCTTTAGAGGGCAGATGAACACTGAAGCTTTCTTT.

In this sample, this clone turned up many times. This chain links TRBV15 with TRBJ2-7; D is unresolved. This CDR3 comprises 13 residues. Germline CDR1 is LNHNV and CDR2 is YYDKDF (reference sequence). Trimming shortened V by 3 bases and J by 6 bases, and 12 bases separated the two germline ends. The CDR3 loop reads CATSRAALREQYF. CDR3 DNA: TGTGCCACCAGCAGGGCGGCCCTACGCGAGCAGTACTTC.